The 29 T cell receptor beta chains reported below all come from one sample, sequenced in a study of long-term antiretroviral therapy in people with HIV. Survey-level resolution applied to immunoSEQ assay v3.0. The assay was immunoSEQ multiplex PCR, and TCRdb's table has in-frame clones only and misses some. The sample holds around 9,600 clones, about 78% seen once. Sequences were derived from unsorted PBMCs, sampled 0.4 years before starting antiretroviral therapy. The receptors were gathered from a man aged 25-45 years with HIV.

The rearrangement uses TRBV5-1 and TRBJ2-7; D gene ambiguous. The V gene's germline CDR1 is SGHRS and CDR2 YFSETQ. The V gene lost 2 bases and the J gene lost 4 bases, with 10 bases spanning the gap. The CDR3 is 13 residues long. The chain's CDR3 is CASSFRVGYEQYF. The CDR3 nucleotides read TGCGCCAGCAGCTTCCGGGTTGGGTACGAGCAGTACTTC.

The chain combines TRBV19 with TRBJ1-1; D call uncertain. The CDR3 spans 18 residues. The germline V and J ends were trimmed by 0 bases and 1 base, with 18 bases remaining between them. CDR1 and CDR2 (germline): LNHDA, SQIVND (reference sequence). The CDR3 coding sequence is TGTGCCAGTAGTATAGAAGGTGGCAGTCCTATAGGGAACACTGAAGCTTTCTTT. Amino acids: CASSIEGGSPIGNTEAFF.

The CDR3 DNA reads TGCGCCAGCAGCCAAGGACTAGCGGGAGGCGATACGCAGTATTTT. As protein: CASSQGLAGGDTQYF. The V and J genes are TRBV4-3 and TRBJ2-3; 13 bases are shared with TRBD2. From germline, CDR1 is LGHNA and CDR2 YSLEER. CDR3 length: 15 amino acids. The trim removed 1 base at V and 6 bases at J, leaving 1 base unmatched.

The V gene is TRBV30, the J gene TRBJ2-3; no definite D call. Germline assignment: CDR1 GTSNPN and CDR2 SVGIG (reference sequence). The CDR3 is 14 amino acids. Trimming took off 2 bases at V and 2 bases at J, with 11 bases between the two ends. CDR3: CAWSPTKSTDTQYF. CDR3 coding DNA: TGTGCCTGGAGTCCTACTAAATCCACAGATACGCAGTATTTT. The whole variable domain, remainder taken from reference TRBV30 and TRBJ2-3, is SQTIHQWPATLVQPVGSPLSLECTVEGTSNPNLYWYRQAAGRGLQLLFYSVGIGQISSEVPQNLSASRPQDRQFILSSKKLLLSDSGFYLCAWSPTKSTDTQYFGPGTRLTVL.

The rearrangement uses TRBV6-6 and TRBJ1-4, with 8 bases fitting TRBD1. Germline loops: CDR1 MNHNY, CDR2 SVGAGI (reference sequence). The CDR3 loop spans 14 amino acids. V lost 3 bases to trimming and J lost 8 bases; unmatched junction nucleotides: 5. In DNA, the CDR3 is TGTGCCAGCAGTTATCGGACAGGGTTGGAAAAACTGTTTTTT. Amino acids: CASSYRTGLEKLFF.

The chain links TRBV27 to TRBJ1-6, with D possibly matching TRBD1 (6 bases). Trimming took off 3 bases at V and 8 bases at J, with 11 bases between the two ends. CDR1 is MNHEY and CDR2 is SMNVEV in the germline V gene (reference sequence). The CDR3 is 14 amino acids. The CDR3 DNA reads TGTGCCAGCAGTTTGCACAGGGTAGATTCACCCCTCCACTTT. Encoded protein: CASSLHRVDSPLHF.

The chain recombines TRBV9 with TRBJ1-2; tentative D call: TRBD1 (6 bases). Between the trimmed V and J ends, which lost 0 bases and 7 bases, there was a span of 10 bases. The CDR3 loop spans 13 amino acids. From germline, CDR1 is SGDLS and CDR2 YYNGEE. This chain's CDR3 is CASSVVSGAGYTF. As DNA, the CDR3 is TGTGCCAGCAGCGTAGTGTCGGGGGCTGGCTACACCTTC.

This clone ranks as medium-sized. The chain uses TRBV10-2 and TRBJ2-7; 9 bases match TRBD1. V lost 2 bases to trimming and J lost 5 bases; unmatched junction nucleotides: 4. The CDR3 contains 14 residues. CDR1 and CDR2 from the germline V gene are WSHSY and SAAADI. The CDR3 nucleotides read TGCGCCAGCAGTGAGGGGACAGGGTATAACGAGCAGTACTTC. Encoded protein: CASSEGTGYNEQYF.

The chain combines TRBV6-5 with TRBJ1-2; 7 bases fit TRBD1. The V gene end was trimmed by 0 bases and the J gene end by 6 bases; junction bases not matched to a gene: 1. The CDR3 is 13 residues long. Germline V gene lookup returns CDR1 MNHEY and CDR2 SVGAGI. CDR3 DNA: TGTGCCAGCAGTTACTCGACAGGGAATGGCTACACCTTC. Translated, it gives CASSYSTGNGYTF.

This clone was counted between two and nine times. The chain uses TRBV11-2 and TRBJ2-3; D gene ambiguous. V gave up 5 bases and J gave up 6 bases, with 9 bases separating them. CDR1 SGHAT and CDR2 FQNNGV come from the germline V gene. CDR3 length equals 12 residues. The CDR3 spells CASSDPGDTQYF. The CDR3 nucleotides read TGTGCCAGCAGCGATCCTGGGGATACGCAGTATTTT.

The V gene is TRBV5-1, the J gene TRBJ1-1; D is possibly TRBD1 (5 bases). V shed 3 bases and J shed 1 base, with 16 bases lying between them. Germline CDR1 SGHRS, CDR2 YFSETQ. This CDR3 contains 16 residues. The DNA of the CDR3 is TGCGCCAGCAGCTCCGCAAGCACAGGCCGGAACACTGAAGCTTTCTTT. It is translated as CASSSASTGRNTEAFF.

The chain joins TRBV28 to TRBJ1-5; perhaps TRBD1 as D (5 bases). Trimming took 6 bases from V and 7 from J, leaving 22 bases between them. The CDR3 has 16 amino acids. The germline CDR1 and CDR2 sequences are MDHEN and SYDVKM. CDR3 protein: CASRQGTGSVLQPQHF. CDR3 nucleotide sequence: TGTGCCAGCAGGCAGGGTACGGGTTCGGTTTTGCAGCCCCAGCATTTT.

The CDR3 DNA follows: TGCGCCAGCAGTGACAAGAAGCGGGGGCCGCTGTCCAATGAGCAGTTCTTC. This codes for CASSDKKRGPLSNEQFF. The V and J genes are TRBV10-2 and TRBJ2-1; 8 nucleotides match TRBD2. Germline V lookup: CDR1 WSHSY, CDR2 SAAADI. V lost 3 bases, J lost 6 bases, and 13 bases stayed unmatched. The CDR3 has 17 residues.

The genes are TRBV9 and TRBJ1-3; no definite D call. The CDR3 consists of 15 residues. V was shortened by 0 bases and J by 0 bases, with 7 bases between the two germline ends. Germline values: CDR1 SGDLS, CDR2 YYNGEE. The CDR3 DNA reads TGTGCCAGCAGCGTAGGCCGAGACTCTGGAAACACCATATATTTT. Translation: CASSVGRDSGNTIYF.

J is TRBJ2-1 and V is TRBV30; D is perhaps TRBD2 (5 bases). This CDR3 is 16 amino acids long. CDR1 is GTSNPN and CDR2 is SVGIG in the germline V gene (reference sequence). The V end lost 2 bases, the J end lost 1 base, and 15 bases lay between the germline ends. The CDR3 DNA follows: TGTGCCTGGAGTAGGGAGCCCTTAGGGTCCTACAATGAGCAGTTCTTC. Its translation is CAWSREPLGSYNEQFF.

V is TRBV7-3 and J is TRBJ2-4; possibly TRBD1 or TRBD2 for D (5 bases each). Germline loops: CDR1 SGHTA, CDR2 FQGTGA. The V end was cut by 5 bases, the J end by 0 bases, with 5 bases between. This CDR3 contains 13 residues. CDR3 amino acids: CASSGGAKNIQYF. The CDR3 DNA reads as TGTGCCAGCAGCGGGGGAGCCAAAAACATTCAGTACTTC.

J is TRBJ1-1 and V is TRBV7-9; the D gene is possibly TRBD1 (5 bases). Germline CDR1 is SEHNR and CDR2 is FQNEAQ (reference sequence). The V end lost 5 bases, the J end lost 4 bases, and 14 bases lay between the germline ends. CDR3 size: 14 residues. DNA of the CDR3: TGTGCCAGCAGCCCGCAGTCGGGGCTCACTGAAGCTTTCTTT. Protein sequence: CASSPQSGLTEAFF.

V is TRBV5-6 and J is TRBJ1-3; D ambiguous. Germline values: CDR1 SGHDT, CDR2 YYEEEE. Trimming took 2 bases from V and 4 from J, leaving 7 bases between them. The CDR3 covers 13 residues. The DNA of the CDR3 is TGTGCCAGCAGCTTTGGCACCGGAAACACCATATATTTT. Encoded protein: CASSFGTGNTIYF.

The chain links TRBV18 to TRBJ1-3; D is ambiguous. This CDR3 comprises 15 residues. V shed 1 base and J shed 0 bases, with 7 bases lying between them. Germline V gene lookup returns CDR1 KGHSH and CDR2 LQKENI. DNA of the CDR3: TGTGCCAGCTCACCACGGACGAGCTCTGGAAACACCATATATTTT. It translates to CASSPRTSSGNTIYF.

This clone was seen a few times. Written as DNA, the CDR3 is TGTGCCAGCAGCGTAGCAGGGGGCCTGAATCAGCCCCAGCATTTT. Translating it yields CASSVAGGLNQPQHF. V gene TRBV9 combines with J gene TRBJ1-5, with 8 nucleotides matching TRBD1. The V and J ends lost 0 bases and 4 bases, in that order; junction bases with no gene match: 3. The CDR3 runs to 15 residues. Germline V gene sequence: CDR1 SGDLS, CDR2 YYNGEE.

The chain combines TRBV30 with TRBJ1-2; no definite D call. Trimming shortened V by 3 bases and J by 8 bases, and 7 bases separated the two germline ends. CDR1 and CDR2 (germline): GTSNPN, SVGIG (reference sequence). This CDR3 is built from 10 residues. The CDR3 reads CAWRSVGYTF. The CDR3 nucleotides are TGTGCCTGGAGAAGCGTCGGCTACACCTTC.

This clone was seen just once. V gene TRBV11-2 combines with J gene TRBJ2-7, with D perhaps being TRBD1 or TRBD2 (5 bases each). V gave up 5 bases and J gave up 4 bases, with 18 bases separating them. The germline V gene encodes CDR1 SGHAT and CDR2 FQNNGV. The CDR3 consists of 15 residues. This CDR3 reads CASSLQVGDVYEQYF. Here the CDR3 DNA reads TGTGCCAGCAGCCTCCAGGTGGGGGATGTGTACGAGCAGTACTTC. The full variable domain, rest sourced from reference TRBV11-2 and TRBJ2-7, is EAGVAQSPRYKIIEKRQSVAFWCNPISGHATLYWYQQILGQGPKLLIQFQNNGVVDDSQLPKDRFSAERLKGVDSTLKIQPAKLEDSAVYLCASSLQVGDVYEQYFGPGTRLTVT.

This clone was counted between two and nine times. This chain uses TRBV11-1 with TRBJ2-7, with D unresolved. Trimming left V 0 bases short and J 2 bases short, with 11 bases between. CDR3 length equals 15 residues. In germline, CDR1 is SGHAT, CDR2 FQDESV (reference sequence). CDR3 sequence reads: CASSLAVTSPYEQYF. CDR3 nucleotide sequence: TGTGCCAGCAGCTTAGCCGTGACATCCCCCTACGAGCAGTACTTC. Together with reference TRBV11-1 and TRBJ2-7, the CDR3 gives the full variable domain: EAEVAQSPRYKITEKSQAVAFWCDPISGHATLYWYRQILGQGPELLVQFQDESVVDDSQLPKDRFSAERLKGVDSTLKIQPAELGDSAMYLCASSLAVTSPYEQYFGPGTRLTVT.

The chain is built from TRBV6-1 and TRBJ2-2; 8 nucleotides align to TRBD2. J lost 5 bases, V lost 8 bases, and 10 bases had no gene match. Looked up from germline, CDR1 is MNHNS and CDR2 is SASEGT. CDR3 size: 15 residues. This CDR3 reads CASPVAGIATGELFF. CDR3 DNA sequence: TGTGCCAGCCCCGTAGCGGGGATTGCGACCGGGGAGCTGTTTTTT.

This chain uses TRBV4-1 with TRBJ2-2; D assignment may be TRBD1 or TRBD2 (5 bases each). The CDR3 contains 18 residues. Germline V gene data show CDR1 as MGHRA and CDR2 as YSYEKL. Trimming pared 5 bases from V and 1 base from J, leaving 20 bases between. This CDR3 is CASSFLRWGEGNTGELFF. DNA of the CDR3: TGCGCCAGCAGCTTCTTGAGGTGGGGCGAGGGGAACACCGGGGAGCTGTTTTTT.

J is TRBJ1-1 and V is TRBV5-6; D is uncertain. The V end lost 5 bases, the J end lost 0 bases, and 11 bases lay between the germline ends. The CDR3 extends over 14 amino acids. Germline V gene data show CDR1 as SGHDT and CDR2 as YYEEEE. This CDR3 is CASRVRLMNTEAFF. In DNA form, the CDR3 reads TGTGCCAGCAGAGTCAGGCTAATGAACACTGAAGCTTTCTTT.

The chain carries TRBV5-6 and TRBJ2-5; D possibly uses TRBD1 or TRBD2 (5 bases each). Germline CDR1 is SGHDT and CDR2 is YYEEEE. The CDR3 covers 16 residues. Trimming pared 4 bases from V and 4 bases from J, leaving 20 bases between. The CDR3 region is CASSGLGPSRGETQYF. CDR3 DNA: TGTGCCAGCAGCGGCCTGGGACCGTCCCGGGGAGAGACCCAGTACTTC.

V gene TRBV11-2 combines with J gene TRBJ2-7, with 9 bases that match TRBD1. Germline lookup yields CDR1 SGHAT and CDR2 FQNNGV. J gave up 2 bases and V 5 bases, and 4 bases lay outside the gene matches. This CDR3 contains 14 residues. CDR3 in amino acids: CASSIGTGTYEQYF. The CDR3 coding sequence is TGTGCCAGCAGCATAGGGACAGGGACCTACGAGCAGTACTTC.

The chain joins TRBV2 to TRBJ1-5; possible D gene TRBD1, 6 bases. V was cut by 7 bases and J by 6 bases, with 13 bases left in between. This CDR3 has 13 amino acids. CDR1 is SNHLY and CDR2 is FYNNEI in the germline V gene. The CDR3 region has the DNA TGTGCCAGCAACGCAAGGGGGTCTCAGCCCCAGCATTTT. Residues: CASNARGSQPQHF.